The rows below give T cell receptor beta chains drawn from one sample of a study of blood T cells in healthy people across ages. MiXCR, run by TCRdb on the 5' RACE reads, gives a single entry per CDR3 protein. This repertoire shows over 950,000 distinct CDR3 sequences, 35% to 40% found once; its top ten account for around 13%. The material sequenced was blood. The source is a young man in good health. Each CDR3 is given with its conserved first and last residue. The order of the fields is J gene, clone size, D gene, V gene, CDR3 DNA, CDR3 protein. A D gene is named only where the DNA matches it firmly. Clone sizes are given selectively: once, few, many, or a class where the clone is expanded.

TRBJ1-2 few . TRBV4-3 TGCGCCAGCAGCCAAGACAGTCACGTTAACTATGGCTACACCTTC CASSQDSHVNYGYTF
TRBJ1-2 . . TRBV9 TGTGCCAGCAGCGTAGAGGCAGGGGTAACTAACTATGGCTACACCTTC CASSVEAGVTNYGYTF
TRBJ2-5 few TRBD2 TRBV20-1 TGCAGTGCACGGACTAGCGGGGAATCACAAGAGACCCAGTACTTC CSARTSGESQETQYF
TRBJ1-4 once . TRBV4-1 TGCGCCAGCAGCCAACCCCGTTTTTTGGACGCCAAACCAACTAATGAAAAACTGTTTTTT CASSQPRFLDAKPTNEKLFF
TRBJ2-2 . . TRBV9 TGTGCCAGCAGCGTAGTAGGGCAGAACACCGGGGAGCTGTTTTTT CASSVVGQNTGELFF
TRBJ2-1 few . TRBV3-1 TGTGCCAGCAGCTATGAGCTGGTGAATGAGCAGTTCTTC CASSYELVNEQFF
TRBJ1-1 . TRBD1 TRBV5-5 TGTGCCAGCAGCGCTGGGACAGGGTCGGACACTGAAGCTTTCTTT CASSAGTGSDTEAFF
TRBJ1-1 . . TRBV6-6 TGTGCCAGCAGGGACGTAGGGATGAGCACTGAAGCTTTCTTT CASRDVGMSTEAFF
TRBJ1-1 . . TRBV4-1 TGCGCCAGTAGCCAGGCCCATATAGGAGGGAACACTGAAGCTTTCTTT CASSQAHIGGNTEAFF
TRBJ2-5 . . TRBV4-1 TGCGCCAGCAGCCAAGAGGAGTTGATCCAAGAGACCCAGTACTTC CASSQEELIQETQYF
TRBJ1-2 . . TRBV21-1 TGTGCCAGCAGCCGAAGTCGAGGGGTAGGTGGCTACACCTTC CASSRSRGVGGYTF
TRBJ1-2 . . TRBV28 TGTGCCAGCAGGCCCCCAGGGATTAGCTATGGCTACACCTTC CASRPPGISYGYTF
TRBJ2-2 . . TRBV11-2 TGTGCCAGCAGCTCGGGCGACCAGAACACCGGGGAGCTGTTTTTT CASSSGDQNTGELFF
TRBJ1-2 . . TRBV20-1 TGCAGTGCGACGAGGCAGTTTGGCTACACCTTC CSATRQFGYTF
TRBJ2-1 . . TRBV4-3 TGCGCCAGCAGCCAAGCTAGGGTCGGGGCGTCCTACAATGAGCAGTTCTTC CASSQARVGASYNEQFF
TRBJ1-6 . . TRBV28 TGTGCCAGCAGTTTAGCTCCCGTTAATTCACCCCTCCACTTT CASSLAPVNSPLHF
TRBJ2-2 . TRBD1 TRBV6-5 TGTGCCAGCAGTTACTTGGACAGGGGGCGCCCCGGGGAGCTGTTTTTT CASSYLDRGRPGELFF
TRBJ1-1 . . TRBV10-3 TGTGCCATCAGTGATTCCAGGAACACTGAAGCTTTCTTT CAISDSRNTEAFF
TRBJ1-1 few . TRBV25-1 TGTGCCAGCAGTCTAGCCCTAGAGACTGAAGCTTTCTTT CASSLALETEAFF
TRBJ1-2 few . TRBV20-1 TGCAGTGCTAGAGATCGAAGGCAGACCTATGGCTACACCTTC CSARDRRQTYGYTF
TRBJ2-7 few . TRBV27 TGTGCCAGCAGTTTATTTATAAGGTTCCACGAGCAGTACTTC CASSLFIRFHEQYF
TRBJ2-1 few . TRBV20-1 TGCAGTGCTAGAGATCGAGGTGCGAGCTCCTACAATGAGCAGTTCTTC CSARDRGASSYNEQFF
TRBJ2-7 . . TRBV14 TGTGCCAGCAGCCAACAGGGGATATACAATGAGCAGTACTTC CASSQQGIYNEQYF
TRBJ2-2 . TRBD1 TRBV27 TGTGCCAGCAGTTTGGGGGACAGGGCGTGGGACGGGGAGCTGTTTTTT CASSLGDRAWDGELFF
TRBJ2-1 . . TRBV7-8 TGTGCCAGCAGCTCCCCCTCAGCGACAGACAATGAGCAGTTCTTC CASSSPSATDNEQFF
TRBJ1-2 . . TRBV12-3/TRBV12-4 TGTGCCAGCAGTTCCCAACAGGGTTATGGCTACACCTTC CASSSQQGYGYTF
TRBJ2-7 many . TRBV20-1 TGCAGTGCGTCCCCGGGGCACGAGCAGTACTTC CSASPGHEQYF
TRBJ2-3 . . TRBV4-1 TGCGCCAGCAGCCGAGAGCGCAGCACAGATACGCAGTATTTT CASSRERSTDTQYF
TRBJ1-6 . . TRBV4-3 TGCGCCAGCAGCCAGTGGGGCGACGTTGTGGGTTCACCCCTCCACTTT CASSQWGDVVGSPLHF
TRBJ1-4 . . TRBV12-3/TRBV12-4 TGTGCCAGCAGTTTAGGGCAGCATGAAAAACTGTTTTTT CASSLGQHEKLFF
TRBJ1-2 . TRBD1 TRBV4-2 TGTGCCAGCAGCCAAGGGGACAGGGGGCCTGCTGGCTACACCTTC CASSQGDRGPAGYTF
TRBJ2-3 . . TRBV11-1 TGTGCCAGCAGTTCCAGCCAGACAGGCACAGATACGCAGTATTTT CASSSSQTGTDTQYF
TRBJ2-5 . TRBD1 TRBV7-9 TGTGCCAGCAGCCCCGGGACAGGGCTATACAATGAGCAGTACTTC CASSPGTGLYNEQYF
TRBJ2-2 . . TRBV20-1 TGCAGTGCTAGAGGAGGAGGGGTTGGGACCGGGGAGCTGTTTTTT CSARGGGVGTGELFF
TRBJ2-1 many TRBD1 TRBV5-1 TGCGCCAGCAGCTTGGTGGGGACAGGGAATGGAAATGAGCAGTTCTTC CASSLVGTGNGNEQFF
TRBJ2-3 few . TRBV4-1 TGCGCCAGCAGCCAAGTGATGGGGGGCACAGATACGCAGTATTTT CASSQVMGGTDTQYF
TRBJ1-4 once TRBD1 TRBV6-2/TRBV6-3 TGTGCCAGCAGTTTCGACAGGGGAGTGGAGGAAAAACTGTTTTTT CASSFDRGVEEKLFF
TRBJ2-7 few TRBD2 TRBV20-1 TGCAGTGCTCTAGGTCGGGGGGGATACAATGAGCAGTACTTC CSALGRGGYNEQYF
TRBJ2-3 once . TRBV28 TGTGCCAGCAGTTTTCCTGGGGGAGGGGGCGAGCAGTATTTT CASSFPGGGGEQYF
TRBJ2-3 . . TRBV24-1 TGTGCCACCAGTGACCCCAATAGTCCAGATACGCAGTATTTT CATSDPNSPDTQYF